This T cell receptor beta chain stems from a study of blood T cell repertoires in COVID-19. Study in general: From the United States, Italy and Spain came samples of acute and convalescent COVID-19. PBMCs, B-cell-depleted T cells, or T cells provided the cDNA or gDNA that made up the material.

As originally analysed: From reference gene primer amplification, estimates of nucleated cell counts were derived. The method was immunoSEQ multiplex PCR; TCRdb's version includes in-frame clones alone and lacks a portion of them. Clone size and the V and J calls come from that table; the DNA yielded D and trimming. The table records 230,000 or so clones, around 83% of them present only once. V was trimmed by 0 bases and J by 0 bases, leaving 12 bases between them. CDR3 length equals 16 residues. In germline, CDR1 is MNHEY, CDR2 SVGAGI. This TCR was recovered from a man aged 35 to 55 with active or convalescent COVID-19. The chain recombines TRBV6-5 with TRBJ2-7, with D maybe TRBD1 (5 bases). Sequencing was carried out using peripheral blood. The CDR3 spells CASSYSMQGRSYEQYF. CDR3 bases: TGTGCCAGCAGTTACTCCATGCAGGGCCGCTCCTACGAGCAGTACTTC.